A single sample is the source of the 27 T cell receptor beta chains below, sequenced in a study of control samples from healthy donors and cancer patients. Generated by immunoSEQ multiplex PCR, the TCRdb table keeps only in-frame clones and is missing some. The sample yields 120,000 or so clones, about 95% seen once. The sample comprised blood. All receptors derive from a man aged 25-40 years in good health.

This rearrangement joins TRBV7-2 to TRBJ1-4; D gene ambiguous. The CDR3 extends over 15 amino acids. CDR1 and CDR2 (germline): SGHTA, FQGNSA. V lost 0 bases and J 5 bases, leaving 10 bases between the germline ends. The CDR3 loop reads CASSLARTLNEKLFF. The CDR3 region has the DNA TGTGCCAGCAGCTTAGCTAGAACTTTGAATGAAAAACTGTTTTTT. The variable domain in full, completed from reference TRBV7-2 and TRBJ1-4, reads GAGVSQSPSNKVTEKGKDVELRCDPISGHTALYWYRQSLGQGLEFLIYFQGNSAPDKSGLPSDRFSAERTGGSVSTLTIQRTQQEDSAVYLCASSLARTLNEKLFFGSGTQLSVL.

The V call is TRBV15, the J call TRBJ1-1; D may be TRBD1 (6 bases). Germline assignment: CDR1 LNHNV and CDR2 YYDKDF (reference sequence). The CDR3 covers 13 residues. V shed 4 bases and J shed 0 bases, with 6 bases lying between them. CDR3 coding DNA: TGTGCCACCAGCAACAGGGTGAACACTGAAGCTTTCTTT. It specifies CATSNRVNTEAFF. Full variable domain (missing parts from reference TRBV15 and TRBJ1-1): DAMVIQNPRYQVTQFGKPVTLSCSQTLNHNVMYWYQQKSSQAPKLLFHYYDKDFNNEADTPDNFQSRRPNTSFCFLDIRSPGLGDTAMYLCATSNRVNTEAFFGQGTRLTVV.

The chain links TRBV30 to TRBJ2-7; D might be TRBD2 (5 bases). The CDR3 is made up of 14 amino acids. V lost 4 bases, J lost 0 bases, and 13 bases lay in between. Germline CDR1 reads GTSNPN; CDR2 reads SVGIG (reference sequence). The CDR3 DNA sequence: TGTGCCTGGAAGAGGACTCAGGCCTCCTACGAGCAGTACTTC. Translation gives CAWKRTQASYEQYF.

CDR3 bases: TGTGCCAGCAGCTTCCCCCCGGGAGGACAAGAGACCCAGTACTTC. Its protein is CASSFPPGGQETQYF. This sequence joins TRBV7-9 and TRBJ2-5; 7 nucleotides line up with TRBD2. CDR3 length equals 15 residues. The V segment lost 3 bases and the J segment 2 bases; nucleotides outside the gene matches: 6. Germline assignment: CDR1 SEHNR and CDR2 FQNEAQ (reference sequence).

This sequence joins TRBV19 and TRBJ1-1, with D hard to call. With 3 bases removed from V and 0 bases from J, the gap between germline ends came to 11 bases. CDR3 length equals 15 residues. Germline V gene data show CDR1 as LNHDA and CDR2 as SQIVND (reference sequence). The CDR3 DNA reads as TGTGCCAGTAGTATTACCAGCACCATGAACACTGAAGCTTTCTTT. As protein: CASSITSTMNTEAFF.

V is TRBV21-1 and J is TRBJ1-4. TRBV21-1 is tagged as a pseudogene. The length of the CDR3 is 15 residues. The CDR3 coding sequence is TGTGCCAGCAGCAACGATTGGCGGCCTAATGAAAAACTGTTTTTT. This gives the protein CASSNDWRPNEKLFF.

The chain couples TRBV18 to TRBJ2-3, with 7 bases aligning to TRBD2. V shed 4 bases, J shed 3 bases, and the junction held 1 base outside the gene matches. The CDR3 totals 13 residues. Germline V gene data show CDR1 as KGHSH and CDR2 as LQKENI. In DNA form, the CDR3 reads TGTGCCAGCTCACGCGGGAGAACAGATACGCAGTATTTT. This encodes CASSRGRTDTQYF.

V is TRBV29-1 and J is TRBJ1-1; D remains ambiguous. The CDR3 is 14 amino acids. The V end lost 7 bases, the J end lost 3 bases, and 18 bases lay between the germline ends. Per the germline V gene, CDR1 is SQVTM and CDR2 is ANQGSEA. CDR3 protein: CSAPPHIPDTEAFF. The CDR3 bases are TGCAGCGCGCCCCCTCACATCCCGGACACTGAAGCTTTCTTT.

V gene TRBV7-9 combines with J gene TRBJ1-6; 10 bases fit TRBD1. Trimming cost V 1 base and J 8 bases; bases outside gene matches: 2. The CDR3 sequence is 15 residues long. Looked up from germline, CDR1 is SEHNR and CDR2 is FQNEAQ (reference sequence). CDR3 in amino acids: CASSLGQGAHSPLHF. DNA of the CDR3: TGTGCCAGCAGCTTAGGACAGGGGGCTCATTCACCCCTCCACTTT. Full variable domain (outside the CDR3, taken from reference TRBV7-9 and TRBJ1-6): DTGVSQNPRHKITKRGQNVTFRCDPISEHNRLYWYRQTLGQGPEFLTYFQNEAQLEKSRLLSDRFSAERPKGSFSTLEIQRTEQGDSAMYLCASSLGQGAHSPLHFGNGTRLTVT.

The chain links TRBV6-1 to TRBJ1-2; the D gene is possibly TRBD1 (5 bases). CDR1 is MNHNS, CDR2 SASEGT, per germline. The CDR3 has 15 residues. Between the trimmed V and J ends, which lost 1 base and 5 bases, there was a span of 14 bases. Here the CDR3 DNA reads TGTGCCAGCAGTGAAGTAGTGGGGGTATTATATGGCTACACCTTC. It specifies CASSEVVGVLYGYTF.

CDR3 in DNA: TGTGCCAGCTCACTCCGGGACAGGGATAATGAAAAACTGTTTTTT. Translation gives CASSLRDRDNEKLFF. The rearrangement links TRBV18 to TRBJ1-4; TRBD1 aligns across 9 bases. The germline gives CDR1 KGHSH, CDR2 LQKENI. The CDR3 contains 15 residues. After removal of 4 bases from V and 4 bases from J, the junction contained 4 bases not matched to a gene.

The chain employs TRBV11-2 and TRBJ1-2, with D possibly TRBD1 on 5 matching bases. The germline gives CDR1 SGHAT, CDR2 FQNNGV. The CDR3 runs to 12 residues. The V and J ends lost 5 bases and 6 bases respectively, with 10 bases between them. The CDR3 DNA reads TGTGCCAGCAGCCCACGGGGGAATGGCTACACCTTC. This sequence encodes CASSPRGNGYTF.

The CDR3 nucleotides read TGTGCCACCAATCGCGGGAGCTCCTACAATGAGCAGTTCTTC. Translated, it gives CATNRGSSYNEQFF. The rearrangement links TRBV24-1 to TRBJ2-1; 7 bases fit TRBD2. Per the germline V gene, CDR1 is KGHDR and CDR2 is SFDVKD. V trimming: 8 bases; J trimming: 0 bases; junction bases outside the gene matches: 3. The CDR3 extends over 14 amino acids.

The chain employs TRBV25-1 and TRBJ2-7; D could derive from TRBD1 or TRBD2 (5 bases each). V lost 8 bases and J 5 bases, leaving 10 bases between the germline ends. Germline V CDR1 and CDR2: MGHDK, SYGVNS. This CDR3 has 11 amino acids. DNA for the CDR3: TGTGCCAGCGGGACGGCCCACGAGCAGTACTTC. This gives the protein CASGTAHEQYF.

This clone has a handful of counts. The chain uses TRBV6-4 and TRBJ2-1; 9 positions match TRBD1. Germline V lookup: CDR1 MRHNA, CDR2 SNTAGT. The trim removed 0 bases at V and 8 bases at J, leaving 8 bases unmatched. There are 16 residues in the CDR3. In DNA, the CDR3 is TGTGCCAGCAGTGACTCCCCGGGACAGGGTAGCCATGAGCAGTTCTTC. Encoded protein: CASSDSPGQGSHEQFF.

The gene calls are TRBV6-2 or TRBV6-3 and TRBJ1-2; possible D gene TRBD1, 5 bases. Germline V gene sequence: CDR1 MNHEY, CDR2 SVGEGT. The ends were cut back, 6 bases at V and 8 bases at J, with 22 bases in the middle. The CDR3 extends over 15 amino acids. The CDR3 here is CASSLPDTFTGGYTF. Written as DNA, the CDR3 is TGTGCCAGCAGCCTACCGGACACATTCACGGGGGGCTACACCTTC.

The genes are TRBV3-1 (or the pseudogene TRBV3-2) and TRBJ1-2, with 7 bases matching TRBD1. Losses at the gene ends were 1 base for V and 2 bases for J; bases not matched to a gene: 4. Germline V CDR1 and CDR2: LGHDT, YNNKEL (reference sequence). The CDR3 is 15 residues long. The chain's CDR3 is CASSQGWDSNYGYTF. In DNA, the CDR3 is TGTGCCAGCAGCCAAGGATGGGACAGCAACTATGGCTACACCTTC.

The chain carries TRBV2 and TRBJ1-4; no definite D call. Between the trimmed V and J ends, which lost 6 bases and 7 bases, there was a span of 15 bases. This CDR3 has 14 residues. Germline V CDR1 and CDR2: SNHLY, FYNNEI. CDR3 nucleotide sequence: TGTGCCAGCAGCGTAGAGGCCCTCGGTGAAAAACTGTTTTTT. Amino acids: CASSVEALGEKLFF.

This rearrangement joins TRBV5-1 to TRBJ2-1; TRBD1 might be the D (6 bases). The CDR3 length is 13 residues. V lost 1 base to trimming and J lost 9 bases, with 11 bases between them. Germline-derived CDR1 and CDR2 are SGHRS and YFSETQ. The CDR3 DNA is TGCGCCAGCAGCTTGAGGACAGATCGTGAGCAGTTCTTC. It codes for CASSLRTDREQFF.

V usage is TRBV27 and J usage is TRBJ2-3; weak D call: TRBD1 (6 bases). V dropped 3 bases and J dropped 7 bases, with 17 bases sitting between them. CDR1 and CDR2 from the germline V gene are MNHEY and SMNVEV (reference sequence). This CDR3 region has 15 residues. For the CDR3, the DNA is TGTGCCAGCAGTTTTGGGCAGGGGTGGGTTAATACGCAGTATTTT. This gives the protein CASSFGQGWVNTQYF.

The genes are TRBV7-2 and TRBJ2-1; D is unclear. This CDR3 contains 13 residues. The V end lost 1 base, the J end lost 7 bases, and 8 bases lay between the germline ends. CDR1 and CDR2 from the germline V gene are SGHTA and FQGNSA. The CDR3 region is CASSLGLRNEQFF. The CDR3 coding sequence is TGTGCCAGCAGCTTAGGCCTAAGGAATGAGCAGTTCTTC.

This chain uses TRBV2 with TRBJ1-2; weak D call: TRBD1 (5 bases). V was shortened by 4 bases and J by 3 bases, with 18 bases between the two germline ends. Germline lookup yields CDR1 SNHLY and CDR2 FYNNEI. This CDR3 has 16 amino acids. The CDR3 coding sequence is TGTGCCAGCAGTGCCCCCCCTAGTCAGGGCTACTATGGCTACACCTTC. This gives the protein CASSAPPSQGYYGYTF.

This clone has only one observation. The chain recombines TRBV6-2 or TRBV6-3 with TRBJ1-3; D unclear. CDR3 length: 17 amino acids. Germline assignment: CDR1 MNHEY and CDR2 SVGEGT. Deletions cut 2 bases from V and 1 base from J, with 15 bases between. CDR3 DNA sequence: TGTGCCAGCAGTTACACCCTAGGAGAAGCGTCTGGAAACACCATATATTTT. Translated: CASSYTLGEASGNTIYF.

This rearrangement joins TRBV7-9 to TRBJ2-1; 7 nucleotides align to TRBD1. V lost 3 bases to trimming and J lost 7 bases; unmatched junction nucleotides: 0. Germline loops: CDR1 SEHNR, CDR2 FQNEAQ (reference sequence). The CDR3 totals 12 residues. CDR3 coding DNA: TGTGCCAGCAGCTTGACAGGGAATGAGCAGTTCTTC. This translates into CASSLTGNEQFF.

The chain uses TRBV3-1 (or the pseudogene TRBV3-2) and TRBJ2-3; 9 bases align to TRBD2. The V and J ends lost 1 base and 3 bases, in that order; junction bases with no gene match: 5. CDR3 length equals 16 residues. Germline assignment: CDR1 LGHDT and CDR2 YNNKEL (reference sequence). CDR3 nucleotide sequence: TGTGCCAGCAGCCAAGGGAATAGCGGGGGTACAGATACGCAGTATTTT. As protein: CASSQGNSGGTDTQYF.

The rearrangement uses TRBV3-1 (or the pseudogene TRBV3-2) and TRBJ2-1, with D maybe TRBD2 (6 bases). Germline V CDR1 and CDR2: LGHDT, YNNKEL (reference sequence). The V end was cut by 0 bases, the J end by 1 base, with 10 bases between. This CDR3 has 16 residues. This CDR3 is CASSQEKGRSYNEQFF. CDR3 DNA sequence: TGTGCCAGCAGCCAAGAAAAGGGGAGGTCCTACAATGAGCAGTTCTTC.

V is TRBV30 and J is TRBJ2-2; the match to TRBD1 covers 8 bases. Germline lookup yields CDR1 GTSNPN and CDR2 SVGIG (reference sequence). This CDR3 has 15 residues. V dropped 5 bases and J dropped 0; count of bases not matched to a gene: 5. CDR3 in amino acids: CAWEATGANTGELFF. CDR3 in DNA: TGTGCCTGGGAAGCGACAGGGGCGAACACCGGGGAGCTGTTTTTT.